This T cell receptor beta chain was retrieved from a study of CD4+ T cells in melanoma. The method was immunoSEQ multiplex PCR; TCRdb's version includes in-frame clones alone and lacks a portion of them. In the table there are about 55,000 clones, roughly three quarters of which are singletons. A remark on this clone: Its antigen is unknown.

General observations from the study: A reported correlation linked neoantigen-specific CD4+ T cells to CD8+, macrophage and B cell function. In melanoma, neoantigen-specific CD4+ T cells reportedly differed in differentiation state.

V was trimmed by 5 bases and J by 5 bases, leaving 18 bases between them. Germline V gene data show CDR1 as MGHRA and CDR2 as YSYEKL. The CDR3 sequence is 16 residues long. This chain connects TRBV4-1 to TRBJ2-2, with D perhaps matching TRBD2 (7 bases). The source of this sequence is a human donor with melanoma. The sequencing sample was made of tumor tissue. The CDR3 loop reads CASSIRDTGGTGELFF. For the CDR3, the DNA is TGCGCCAGCAGCATCCGGGACACGGGGGGTACCGGGGAGCTGTTTTTT.